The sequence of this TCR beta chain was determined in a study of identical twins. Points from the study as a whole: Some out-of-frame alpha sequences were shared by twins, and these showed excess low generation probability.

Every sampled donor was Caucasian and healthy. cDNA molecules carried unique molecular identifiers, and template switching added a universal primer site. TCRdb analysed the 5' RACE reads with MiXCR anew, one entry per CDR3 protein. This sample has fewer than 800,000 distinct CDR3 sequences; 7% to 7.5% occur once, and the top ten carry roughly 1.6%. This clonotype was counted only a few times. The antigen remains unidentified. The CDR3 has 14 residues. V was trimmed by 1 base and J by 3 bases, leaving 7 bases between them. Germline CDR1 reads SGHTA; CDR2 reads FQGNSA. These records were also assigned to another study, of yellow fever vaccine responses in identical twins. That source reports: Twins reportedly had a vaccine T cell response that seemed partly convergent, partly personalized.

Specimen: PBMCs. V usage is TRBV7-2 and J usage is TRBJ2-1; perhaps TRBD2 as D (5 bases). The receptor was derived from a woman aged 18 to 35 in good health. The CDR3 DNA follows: TGTGCCAGCAGCTTAGAAGGACTCTACAATGAGCAGTTCTTC. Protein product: CASSLEGLYNEQFF.